Below are 18 T cell receptor beta chains sequenced from a single sample in a study of vaccination effects on CD4 cells after COVID-19 (dated by TCRdb to the early 2020s). Library construction relied on the immunoSEQ multiplex PCR assay. TCRdb retrieved this table from immuneACCESS and kept in-frame rearrangements only. Not all clones are present; in checked studies, unresolved V genes account for under half, and no reason is known for the remainder. This sample is represented by fewer than 80,000 clones; roughly 81% of them were singletons. Approximately 1.5% of the sample is in the top ten clones. What these receptors recognize is not known. In the ViraFEST assay, PBMC were stimulated with viral peptide pools, and TCR sequencing was then used to find antigen-specific CD4+ T cell clonotypes based on their expansion. After less than 13 days of culture, CD4+ T cells were isolated with the EasySep CD4+ T cell isolation kit. Each participant got two doses of an mRNA SARS-CoV-2 vaccine, either BNT162b2 or mRNA-1273.

The sample here was CD4+ T cells from PBMCs cultured with HCoV-229E spike peptides, taken after COVID-19 vaccination. Sample cell subset or site, as interpreted from the label and publication: HCoV-229E spike overlapping peptide pool stimulation. The receptor source for this set is a human donor who received a COVID-19 vaccine.

The V and J genes are TRBV7-2 and TRBJ2-5; 9 bases align to TRBD2. The CDR3 is made up of 14 amino acids. The germline V gene encodes CDR1 SGHTA and CDR2 FQGNSA. J was trimmed by 5 bases and V by 5 bases; bases with no gene match: 6. CDR3 region: CASSLAGGRETQYF. The CDR3 bases are TGTGCCAGCAGCCTTGCGGGGGGGCGGGAGACCCAGTACTTC.

V usage is TRBV24-1 and J usage is TRBJ1-5; D may be TRBD1 (5 bases). Germline V gene lookup returns CDR1 KGHDR and CDR2 SFDVKD. This CDR3 spans 15 amino acids. Trimming removed 4 bases from V and 2 bases from J, with 11 bases in between. Here the CDR3 reads CATSDPRAGNQPQHF. DNA for the CDR3: TGTGCCACCAGTGACCCCAGGGCAGGCAATCAGCCCCAGCATTTT.

This clone came up once. V and J are TRBV5-5 and TRBJ2-7; perhaps TRBD2 as D (5 bases). V lost 4 bases and J lost 2, with 13 bases in between. The CDR3 loop spans 14 amino acids. Germline CDR1 and CDR2: SGHKS and YYEKEE (reference sequence). The CDR3 DNA reads TGTGCCAGCAGCCCCACGGGAACCCCCTACGAGCAGTACGTC. Its translation is CASSPTGTPYEQYV.

The chain combines TRBV5-5 with TRBJ1-2, with D maybe TRBD1 (6 bases). From germline, CDR1 is SGHKS and CDR2 YYEKEE (reference sequence). Trimming took off 5 bases at V and 2 bases at J, with 16 bases between the two ends. The CDR3 extends over 15 amino acids. The CDR3 spells CASSPDRTDNYGYTF. The CDR3 nucleotides are TGTGCCAGCAGTCCAGACAGGACTGACAACTATGGCTACACCTTC. Full variable domain (outside the CDR3, taken from reference TRBV5-5 and TRBJ1-2): DAGVTQSPTHLIKTRGQQVTLRCSPISGHKSVSWYQQVLGQGPQFIFQYYEKEERGRGNFPDRFSARQFPNYSSELNVNALLLGDSALYLCASSPDRTDNYGYTFGSGTRLTVV.

V is TRBV5-1 and J is TRBJ2-5; D is uncertain. CDR1 and CDR2 (germline): SGHRS, YFSETQ. The V end lost 4 bases, the J end lost 2 bases, and 12 bases lay between the germline ends. The CDR3 length is 14 residues. The CDR3 loop reads CASSKAGPQETQYF. In nucleotides, the CDR3 is TGCGCCAGCAGCAAGGCCGGGCCACAAGAGACCCAGTACTTC.

This clone was found a few times. This chain uses TRBV7-9 with TRBJ1-2; tentatively, D is TRBD1 (5 bases). Trimming shortened V by 2 bases and J by 4 bases, and 14 bases separated the two germline ends. CDR1 is SEHNR and CDR2 is FQNEAQ in the germline V gene (reference sequence). This CDR3 region has 15 residues. The CDR3 here is CASSLLTVLTYGYTF. For the CDR3, the DNA is TGTGCCAGCAGCTTACTGACAGTTCTGACCTATGGCTACACCTTC.

This CDR3 is CASSMGLAGGSTQYF. In DNA, the CDR3 is TGTGCCAGCAGCATGGGACTAGCGGGGGGATCTACGCAGTATTTT. The genes are TRBV7-3 and TRBJ2-3; 15 bases line up with TRBD2. V lost 5 bases, J lost 8 bases, and 5 bases stayed unmatched. CDR1 and CDR2 (germline): SGHTA, FQGTGA. This CDR3 contains 15 residues.

The chain couples TRBV9 to TRBJ2-1; unclear D gene. Germline values: CDR1 SGDLS, CDR2 YYNGEE. Trimming took 3 bases from V and 9 from J, leaving 19 bases between them. This CDR3 comprises 15 residues. This CDR3 is CASSGPRALASEQFF. CDR3 DNA sequence: TGTGCCAGCAGCGGGCCTAGGGCCCTTGCTAGTGAGCAGTTCTTC.

The chain recombines TRBV2 with TRBJ2-6, with D hard to call. Trimming removed 6 bases at V and 0 bases at J, with 6 bases between. Germline V gives CDR1 SNHLY, CDR2 FYNNEI. This CDR3 contains 14 residues. CDR3 protein: CASRGLSGANVLTF. The CDR3 nucleotides are TGTGCCAGCAGGGGCCTCTCTGGGGCCAACGTCCTGACTTTC.

V is TRBV7-2 and J is TRBJ2-7; the match to TRBD2 covers 9 bases. Looked up from germline, CDR1 is SGHTA and CDR2 is FQGNSA. The CDR3 totals 16 residues. Trimming at V came to 0 bases and at J to 0 bases, leaving 3 bases not matched to a gene. CDR3 residues: CASSLAGGGASYEQYV. In DNA, the CDR3 is TGTGCCAGCAGCTTAGCGGGCGGGGGGGCCTCCTACGAGCAGTACGTC.

The V call is TRBV7-2, the J call TRBJ2-7; 7 bases align to TRBD2. Losses at the gene ends were 3 bases for V and 0 bases for J; bases not matched to a gene: 5. Germline V lookup: CDR1 SGHTA, CDR2 FQGNSA. There are 15 residues in the CDR3. CDR3 DNA: TGTGCCAGCAGCTTTGGGGGGGAGAGCTCCTACGAGCAGTACGTC. Protein: CASSFGGESSYEQYV.

The chain is built from TRBV5-4 and TRBJ2-5; the D gene is possibly TRBD1 (5 bases). Trimming pared 4 bases from V and 1 base from J, leaving 8 bases between. The germline V gene has CDR1 SGHNT and CDR2 YYREEE (reference sequence). This CDR3 has 13 residues. CDR3 nucleotide sequence: TGTGCCAGCAGCGACAGCCCCCAAGAGACCCAGTACTTC. The encoded protein is CASSDSPQETQYF.

J is TRBJ1-3 and V is TRBV11-2; D call uncertain. V lost 4 bases and J 0 bases, leaving 13 bases between the germline ends. The CDR3 runs to 16 residues. Germline V CDR1 and CDR2: SGHAT, FQNNGV. The CDR3 bases are TGTGCCAGCAGCTCCAAACCCCAGACCTCTGGAAACACCATATATTTT. Protein product: CASSSKPQTSGNTIYF.

This clone came up a few times. The rearrangement links TRBV19 to TRBJ1-3; D call uncertain. Trimming left V 6 bases short and J 0 bases short, with 12 bases between. Germline loops: CDR1 LNHDA, CDR2 SQIVND (reference sequence). The CDR3 sequence is 15 residues long. The CDR3 region is CASSPRPISGNTIYF. The CDR3 DNA sequence: TGTGCCAGTAGCCCAAGACCGATCTCTGGAAACACCATATATTTT.

The rearrangement uses TRBV29-1 and TRBJ1-2; D is undetermined. The CDR3 contains 14 residues. V lost 2 bases and J lost 3, with 13 bases in between. From germline, CDR1 is SQVTM and CDR2 ANQGSEA. The CDR3 sequence: CSVEILGKDYGYTF. DNA for the CDR3: TGCAGCGTTGAAATCCTGGGGAAGGACTATGGCTACACCTTC. The whole variable domain, remainder taken from reference TRBV29-1 and TRBJ1-2, is SAVISQKPSRDICQRGTSLTIQCQVDSQVTMMFWYRQQPGQSLTLIATANQGSEATYESGFVIDKFPISRPNLTFSTLTVSNMSPEDSSIYLCSVEILGKDYGYTFGSGTRLTVV.

J is TRBJ2-3 and V is TRBV28; 15 nucleotides match TRBD2. The V gene end was trimmed by 1 base and the J gene end by 6 bases; junction bases not matched to a gene: 11. CDR1 is MDHEN, CDR2 SYDVKM, per germline. The CDR3 consists of 19 residues. As DNA, the CDR3 is TGTGCCAGCAGTTTATTGGGGACTAGCGGGGGGCCGCGGGGGGATACGCAGTATTTT. Translating gives CASSLLGTSGGPRGDTQYF.

V and J are TRBV28 and TRBJ2-6, with D maybe TRBD2 (5 bases). Germline CDR1 reads MDHEN; CDR2 reads SYDVKM. The V gene lost 7 bases and the J gene lost 9 bases, with 13 bases spanning the gap. CDR3 length: 13 amino acids. The CDR3 DNA sequence: TGTGCCAGCACCGAGATAGGGAGCAACGTCCTGACTTTC. Its protein is CASTEIGSNVLTF.

The gene calls are TRBV6-5 and TRBJ2-3, with D tentatively TRBD1 or TRBD2 (5 bases each). CDR3 length: 14 amino acids. Looked up from germline, CDR1 is MNHEY and CDR2 is SVGAGI. V was trimmed by 6 bases and J by 0 bases, leaving 10 bases between them. CDR3 DNA: TGTGCCAGCAGCCCGGGGCTTAGCACAGATACGCAGTATTTT. This sequence encodes CASSPGLSTDTQYF.